This T cell receptor (beta chain) is drawn from a study of CD8+CD57+ T cells in acquired aplastic anemia. Flow cytometry had shown expanded CD8+CD57+ cells in the patients chosen for sequencing. All participating patients were living with severe acquired aplastic anemia. Untreated patients provided the blood samples, with no therapy given before sampling. Researchers used genomic DNA as the template to profile TCR beta VDJ and CDR3. TCRdb processed the reads anew with MiXCR; each CDR3 protein has one entry. The table lists about 40,000 distinct CDR3 sequences, approximately 63% of them singletons. On this clonotype: Its antigen is still unknown.

Germline V gives CDR1 SQVTM, CDR2 ANQGSEA. The CDR3 totals 12 residues. The J segment lost 6 bases and the V segment lost 6 bases, leaving 5 bases of the junction unmatched. General study points: Patients and controls had CD8+ Simpson's diversity values that were not significantly distinct. Patients and controls had in common 25 to 30 CD8+ CDR3 sequences.

The chain links TRBV29-1 to TRBJ1-1; 9 positions match TRBD1. Material for sequencing was sorted CD4+, CD8+, or CD8+CD57+ T cells (not recorded which) from PBMCs. The receptor comes from a human donor with aplastic anemia. CDR3 sequence: CSVRQGESEAFF. CDR3 DNA sequence: TGCAGCGTCCGACAGGGGGAATCTGAAGCTTTCTTT.